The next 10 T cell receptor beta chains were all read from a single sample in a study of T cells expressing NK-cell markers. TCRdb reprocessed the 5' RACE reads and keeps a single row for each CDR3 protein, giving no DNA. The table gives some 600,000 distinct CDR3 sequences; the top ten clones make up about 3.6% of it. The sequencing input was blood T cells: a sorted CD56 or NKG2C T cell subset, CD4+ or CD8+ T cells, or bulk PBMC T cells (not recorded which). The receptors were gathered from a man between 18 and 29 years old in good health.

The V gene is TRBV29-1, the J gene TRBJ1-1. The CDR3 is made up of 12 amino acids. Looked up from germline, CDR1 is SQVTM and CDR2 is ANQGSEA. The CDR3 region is CSVEGKGNEAFF.

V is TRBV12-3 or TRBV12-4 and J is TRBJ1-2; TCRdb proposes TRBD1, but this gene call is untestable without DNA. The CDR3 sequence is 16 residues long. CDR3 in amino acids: CASSLDIGGGGYGYTF.

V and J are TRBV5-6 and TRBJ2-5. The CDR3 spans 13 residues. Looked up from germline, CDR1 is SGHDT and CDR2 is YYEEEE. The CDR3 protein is CASSSTDQETQYF. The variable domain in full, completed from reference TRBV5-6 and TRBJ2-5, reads DAGVTQSPTHLIKTRGQQVTLRCSPKSGHDTVSWYQQALGQGPQFIFQYYEEEERQRGNFPDRFSGHQFPNYSSELNVNALLLGDSALYLCASSSTDQETQYFGPGTRLLVL.

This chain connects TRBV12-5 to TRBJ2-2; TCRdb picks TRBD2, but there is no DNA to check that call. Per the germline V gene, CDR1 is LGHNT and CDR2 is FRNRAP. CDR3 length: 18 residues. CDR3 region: CASGRYRTSGMNTGELFF.

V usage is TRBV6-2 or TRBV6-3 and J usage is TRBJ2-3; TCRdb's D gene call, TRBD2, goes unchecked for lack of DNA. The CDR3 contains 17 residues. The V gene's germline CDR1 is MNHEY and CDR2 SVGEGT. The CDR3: CASSLRRDYLMTDTQYF.

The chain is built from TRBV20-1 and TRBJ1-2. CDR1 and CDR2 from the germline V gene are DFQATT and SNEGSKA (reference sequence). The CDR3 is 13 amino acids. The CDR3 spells CSARDVANYGYTF.

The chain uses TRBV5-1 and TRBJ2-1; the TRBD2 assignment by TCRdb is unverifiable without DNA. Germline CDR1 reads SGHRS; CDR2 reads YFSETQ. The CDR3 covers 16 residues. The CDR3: CASSLREAGDMNEQFF.

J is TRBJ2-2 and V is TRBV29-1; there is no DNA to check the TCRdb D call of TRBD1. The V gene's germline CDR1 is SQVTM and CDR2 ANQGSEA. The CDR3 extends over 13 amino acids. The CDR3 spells CSVDDYGGGELFF.

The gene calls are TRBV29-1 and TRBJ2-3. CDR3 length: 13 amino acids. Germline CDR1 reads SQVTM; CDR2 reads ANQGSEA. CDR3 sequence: CSVDRHETDTQYF.

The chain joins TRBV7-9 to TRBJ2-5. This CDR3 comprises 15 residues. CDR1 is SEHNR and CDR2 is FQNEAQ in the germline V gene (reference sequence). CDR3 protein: CASSLSDIGVETQYF.